What follows are 21 T cell receptor beta chains derived from one specimen sequenced in a study of regulatory T cells in long-lasting Graves disease. Libraries of TCR beta came from iRepertoire HTBI primers plus Arm-PCR of CDR3 regions. In TCRdb, the multiplex PCR reads were re-called with MiXCR into one record per CDR3 protein. This sample carries 440,000 or so distinct CDR3 sequences, about a sixth of them seen once, and the ten largest clones take about 10%. Time point denoted: newly diagnosed GD, antithyroid drugs for less than 3 months. Generation of the TCR library employed RNA extracted from PBMCs. This sample also appeared in a second study, on T cells in Graves' hyperthyroidism and ophthalmopathy.

The material sequenced was peripheral blood mononuclear cells (PBMCs), taken at new diagnosis, from a patient treated with antithyroid drugs. The receptors come from a woman aged 25-40 years with Graves disease.

Many counts were recorded for this clonotype. The chain links TRBV3-1 to TRBJ2-1; 14 bases are shared with TRBD2. Germline trimming cut 4 bases from V and 2 bases from J; bases unmatched to any gene: 7. The CDR3 is made up of 18 amino acids. Germline V gene sequence: CDR1 LGHDT, CDR2 YNNKEL (reference sequence). CDR3: CASSLPGLAGVPYNEQFF. CDR3 sequence (DNA): TGTGCCAGCAGCCTTCCGGGACTAGCGGGAGTGCCCTACAATGAGCAGTTCTTC.

In this sample, this clonotype turned up many times. The V gene is TRBV28, the J gene TRBJ2-2; weak D call: TRBD2 (5 bases). There are 12 residues in the CDR3. Trimming took off 4 bases at V and 7 bases at J, with 7 bases between the two ends. Per germline, CDR1 MDHEN and CDR2 SYDVKM. The CDR3: CASSSGYGELFF. CDR3 in DNA: TGTGCCAGCAGTTCGGGGTACGGGGAGCTGTTTTTT.

This clonotype has just a few counts. This chain links TRBV19 with TRBJ2-7; D is possibly TRBD1 (6 bases). The CDR3 spans 14 residues. V lost 5 bases and J 4 bases, leaving 15 bases between the germline ends. CDR1 LNHDA and CDR2 SQIVND come from the germline V gene (reference sequence). CDR3 sequence (DNA): TGTGCCAGTAGTCGGGCAGGGGTAGAGTACGAGCAGTACTTC. This gives the protein CASSRAGVEYEQYF.

This clonotype was recorded at least ten times. The chain uses TRBV20-1 and TRBJ2-6; D is ambiguous. This CDR3 has 15 residues. V was shortened by 5 bases and J by 4 bases, with 15 bases between the two germline ends. CDR1 is DFQATT, CDR2 SNEGSKA, per germline (reference sequence). As DNA, the CDR3 is TGCAGTGCTCGAACCCTGCTGTCCGGGGCCAACGTCCTGACTTTC. Its protein product is CSARTLLSGANVLTF.

This clonotype was seen at least ten times. This CDR3 reads CASRGLADEQFF. The CDR3 DNA reads TGTGCCAGCAGGGGACTAGCGGACGAGCAGTTCTTC. The rearrangement joins TRBV6-2 or TRBV6-3 to TRBJ2-1, with 11 bases identical to TRBD2. The CDR3 covers 12 residues. From germline, CDR1 is MNHEY and CDR2 SVGEGT. Trimming at V came to 6 bases and at J to 10 bases, leaving 2 bases not matched to a gene.

On this clonotype: Its ends do not fully match the called genes, so a read error is possible. This rearrangement joins TRBV7-3 to TRBJ2-5, with D unresolved. The CDR3 sequence is 17 residues long. In germline, CDR1 is SGHTA, CDR2 FQGTGA. CDR3 nucleotide sequence: TGTGCCGGCAGCTTAATGCTGCCCCACACCCTCCAAGAGACCCAGTACTTC. This encodes CAGSLMLPHTLQETQYF.

The rearrangement joins TRBV20-1 to TRBJ1-5, with a possible D match to TRBD1 (5 bases). The V gene lost 3 bases and the J gene lost 5 bases, with 11 bases spanning the gap. Germline CDR1 and CDR2: DFQATT and SNEGSKA (reference sequence). The CDR3 is 13 amino acids. In DNA, the CDR3 is TGCAGTGCTAGGAGACAGAGGGATCAGCCCCAGCATTTT. Its protein is CSARRQRDQPQHF.

This clonotype has just a few counts. The chain links TRBV5-1 to TRBJ2-6; TRBD1 matches 8 bases. V shed 3 bases and J 0 bases; nucleotides not matched to a gene: 5. In germline, CDR1 is SGHRS, CDR2 YFSETQ. The CDR3 contains 17 residues. CDR3 residues: CASSSRTGNSGANVLTF. CDR3 sequence (DNA): TGCGCCAGCAGCTCGCGGACAGGGAACTCTGGGGCCAACGTCCTGACTTTC.

This clonotype rates as medium-sized (0.01 to 0.1%). The chain recombines TRBV27 with TRBJ2-3; D unclear. The CDR3 extends over 15 amino acids. The germline CDR1 and CDR2 sequences are MNHEY and SMNVEV (reference sequence). The V end was cut by 7 bases, the J end by 0 bases, with 14 bases between. Here the CDR3 reads CASNPYPGSTDTQYF. For the CDR3, the DNA is TGTGCCAGCAACCCCTACCCCGGGAGCACAGATACGCAGTATTTT.

The sample holds many counts of this clonotype. The chain recombines TRBV12-3 or TRBV12-4 with TRBJ2-7, with D possibly matching TRBD2 (5 bases). The CDR3 loop spans 15 amino acids. V dropped 0 bases and J dropped 3 bases, with 12 bases sitting between them. Here the CDR3 reads CASSLAGVKLYEQYF. The CDR3 DNA reads as TGTGCCAGCAGTTTAGCGGGAGTAAAACTCTACGAGCAGTACTTC.

This clonotype was seen just once. Compared with germline, one end of the junction differs, possibly owing to a read error. The chain employs TRBV5-1 and TRBJ1-6; D is undetermined. This CDR3 comprises 15 residues. CDR1 is SGHRS and CDR2 is YFSETQ in the germline V gene. CDR3 DNA sequence: TGCGCCAGCAGCTTGGGTGCCCCGAGGGATTCACCCCTCTACTTT. Residues: CASSLGAPRDSPLYF.

In this sample, this clonotype turned up a few times. As DNA, the CDR3 is TGCAGCGTTCTCGGGACTAGCACAGATACGCAGTATTTT. This encodes CSVLGTSTDTQYF. The V call is TRBV29-1, the J call TRBJ2-3; D possibly corresponds to TRBD2 (6 bases). Germline-derived CDR1 and CDR2 are SQVTM and ANQGSEA. V lost 5 bases to trimming and J lost 0 bases, with 9 bases between them. The CDR3 consists of 13 residues.

This clonotype was found many times. J is TRBJ1-3 and V is TRBV9, with D unclear. In germline, CDR1 is SGDLS, CDR2 YYNGEE. The ends were cut back, 4 bases at V and 0 bases at J, with 11 bases in the middle. The CDR3 covers 15 residues. This CDR3 reads CASSPSSLSGNTIYF. As DNA, the CDR3 is TGTGCCAGCAGCCCATCTAGCCTCTCTGGAAACACCATATATTTT.

For this clonotype: A much bigger clone sits one base away, suggesting this may be a read error. This is likely a read error, given that the CDR3 carries no conserved phenylalanine or tryptophan at its end. The V gene is TRBV12-3 or TRBV12-4, the J gene TRBJ1-1; D is ambiguous. This CDR3 has 13 residues. Deletions cut 3 bases from V and 0 bases from J, with 5 bases between. DNA of the CDR3: TGTGCCAGCAGTTTCAAGTTGAACACTGAAGCTTTCCTT. Translated: CASSFKLNTEAFL.

This clonotype was seen ten or more times. The chain has TRBV3-1 and TRBJ2-3; D ambiguous. The CDR3 runs 15 residues. V lost 0 bases and J 0 bases, leaving 7 bases between the germline ends. Germline assignment: CDR1 LGHDT and CDR2 YNNKEL (reference sequence). The CDR3 loop reads CASSQDYSSTDTQYF. The CDR3 coding sequence is TGTGCCAGCAGCCAAGATTATAGCAGCACAGATACGCAGTATTTT.

CDR3 nucleotides: TGCGCCAGCAGCCCGCTAACCGGGACAGGGAACGAGCAGTACTTC. This translates into CASSPLTGTGNEQYF. The chain couples TRBV5-1 to TRBJ2-7, with 9 bases aligning to TRBD1. CDR3 length equals 15 residues. The germline V gene encodes CDR1 SGHRS and CDR2 YFSETQ. The junction had 10 bases not matched to a gene; V was cut back by 4 bases and J by 5 bases.

This clonotype was seen just once. V gene TRBV11-2 combines with J gene TRBJ1-3; 8 nucleotides line up with TRBD1. V gave up 5 bases and J gave up 0 bases; unmatched junction bases: 9. Germline V lookup: CDR1 SGHAT, CDR2 FQNNGV. The CDR3 has 17 residues. The CDR3 here is CASSLRTGPFSGNTIYF. As DNA, the CDR3 is TGTGCCAGCAGCCTTAGGACAGGGCCCTTCTCTGGAAACACCATATATTTT. The full variable domain, in which reference TRBV11-2 and TRBJ1-3 provide the parts outside the CDR3, is EAGVAQSPRYKIIEKRQSVAFWCNPISGHATLYWYQQILGQGPKLLIQFQNNGVVDDSQLPKDRFSAERLKGVDSTLKIQPAKLEDSAVYLCASSLRTGPFSGNTIYFGEGSWLTVV.

Many counts were recorded for this clonotype. The chain combines TRBV20-1 with TRBJ2-1; D perhaps matches TRBD2 (6 bases). CDR3 length: 14 amino acids. In germline, CDR1 is DFQATT, CDR2 SNEGSKA (reference sequence). Trimming took off 5 bases at V and 2 bases at J, with 13 bases between the two ends. The chain's CDR3 is CSALLSGTYNEQFF. Here the CDR3 DNA reads TGCAGTGCTCTTCTTAGCGGTACCTACAATGAGCAGTTCTTC.

This clonotype was found many times. The genes are TRBV12-3 or TRBV12-4 and TRBJ2-7; D might be TRBD2 (6 bases). V gave up 1 base and J gave up 3 bases, with 13 bases separating them. The CDR3 length is 15 residues. CDR3: CASSLELADIYEQYF. The CDR3 nucleotides are TGTGCCAGCAGTTTAGAATTAGCGGATATCTACGAGCAGTACTTC.

This clonotype has at least ten counts. This chain links TRBV20-1 with TRBJ2-7; the match to TRBD1 covers 11 bases. The CDR3 consists of 16 residues. Germline CDR1 DFQATT, CDR2 SNEGSKA (reference sequence). V lost 5 bases and J lost 3; bases outside the gene matches: 12. CDR3 sequence (DNA): TGCAGTGCTTCCTCTTATACCGGGACAGGGGGCTACGAGCAGTACTTC. This sequence encodes CSASSYTGTGGYEQYF.

The table lists this clonotype with many counts. The chain combines TRBV12-3 or TRBV12-4 with TRBJ1-1; 9 nucleotides line up with TRBD1. The CDR3 runs 17 residues. V trimming: 1 base; J trimming: 6 bases; junction bases outside the gene matches: 12. Written as DNA, the CDR3 is TGTGCCAGCAGTTTAGGCGGGACAGGGCTCGTATGGGCTGAAGCTTTCTTT. Translated: CASSLGGTGLVWAEAFF.